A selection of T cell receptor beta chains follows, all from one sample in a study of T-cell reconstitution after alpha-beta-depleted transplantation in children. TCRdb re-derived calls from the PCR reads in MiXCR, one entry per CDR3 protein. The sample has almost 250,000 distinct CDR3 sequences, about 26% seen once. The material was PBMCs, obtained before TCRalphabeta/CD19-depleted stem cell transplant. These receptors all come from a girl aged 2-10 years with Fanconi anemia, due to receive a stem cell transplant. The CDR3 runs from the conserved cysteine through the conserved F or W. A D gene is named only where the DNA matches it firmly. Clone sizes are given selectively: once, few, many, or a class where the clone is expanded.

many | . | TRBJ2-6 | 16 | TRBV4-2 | CASSQAPTSGANVLTF | TGTGCCAGCAGCCAAGCCCCTACCTCTGGGGCCAACGTCCTGACTTTC
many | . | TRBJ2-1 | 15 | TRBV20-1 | CSAGIRTKSYNEQFF | TGCAGTGCGGGGATTCGGACAAAGTCCTACAATGAGCAGTTCTTC
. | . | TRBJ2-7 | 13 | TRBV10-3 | CAISVPQGGEQYF | TGTGCCATCAGTGTTCCGCAGGGAGGCGAGCAGTACTTC
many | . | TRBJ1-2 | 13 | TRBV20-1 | CSAHRDTNYGYTF | TGCAGTGCCCACCGGGACACTAACTATGGCTACACCTTC
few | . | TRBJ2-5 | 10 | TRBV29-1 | CSVIKETQYF | TGCAGCGTTATTAAAGAGACCCAGTACTTC
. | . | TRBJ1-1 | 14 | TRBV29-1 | CSVGSPGTNTEAFF | TGCAGCGTTGGGTCTCCGGGGACGAACACTGAAGCTTTCTTT
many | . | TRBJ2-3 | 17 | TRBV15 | CATSKTLQGPSTDTQYF | TGTGCCACCAGCAAAACGCTACAGGGCCCCTCCACAGATACGCAGTATTTT
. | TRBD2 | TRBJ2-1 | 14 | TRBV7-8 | CASSLRLAGNEQFF | TGTGCCAGCAGCTTAAGACTAGCGGGGAATGAGCAGTTCTTC
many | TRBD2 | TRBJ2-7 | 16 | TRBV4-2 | CASSQGSGGASYEQYF | TGTGCCAGCAGCCAAGGGAGCGGGGGGGCTTCCTACGAGCAGTACTTC
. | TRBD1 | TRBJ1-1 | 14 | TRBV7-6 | CASSNRGRFTEAFF | TGTGCCAGCAGCAACAGGGGGCGGTTCACTGAAGCTTTCTTT
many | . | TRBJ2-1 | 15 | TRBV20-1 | CSARGGTDSYNEQFF | TGCAGTGCTAGAGGCGGGACAGACTCCTACAATGAGCAGTTCTTC
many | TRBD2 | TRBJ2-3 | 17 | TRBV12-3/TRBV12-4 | CASSSIRLAGGRDTQYF | TGTGCCAGCAGTTCGATCAGACTAGCGGGAGGGAGAGATACGCAGTATTTT
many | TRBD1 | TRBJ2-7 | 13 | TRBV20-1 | CSANPFDRDEQYF | TGCAGTGCTAACCCATTTGACAGGGACGAGCAGTACTTC
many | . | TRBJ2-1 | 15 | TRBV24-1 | CATSDPTKGWHEQFF | TGTGCCACCAGTGACCCGACCAAAGGCTGGCATGAGCAGTTCTTC
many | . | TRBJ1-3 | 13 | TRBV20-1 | CSARDITTDIIYF | TGCAGTGCTAGGGACATAACGACAGACATCATATATTTT
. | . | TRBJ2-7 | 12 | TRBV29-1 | CSFRDTSYEQYF | TGCAGCTTCCGGGACACCTCCTACGAGCAGTACTTC
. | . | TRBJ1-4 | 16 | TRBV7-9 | CASRISGTGLNEKLFF | TGTGCCAGCAGAATTAGTGGAACAGGGTTAAATGAAAAACTGTTTTTT
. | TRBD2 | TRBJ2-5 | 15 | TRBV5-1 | CASSLSLADQETQYF | TGCGCCAGCAGCTTGTCACTAGCGGATCAAGAGACCCAGTACTTC
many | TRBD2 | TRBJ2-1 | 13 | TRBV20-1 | CSATPGLGNEQFF | TGCAGTGCCACGCCGGGACTAGGAAATGAGCAGTTCTTC
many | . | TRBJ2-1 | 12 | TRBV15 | CATRSEYNEQFF | TGTGCCACCAGATCCGAATACAATGAGCAGTTCTTC
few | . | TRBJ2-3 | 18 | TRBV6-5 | CASSYRVSGDMSTDTQYF | TGTGCCAGCAGTTACCGTGTGAGTGGGGATATGAGCACAGATACGCAGTATTTT
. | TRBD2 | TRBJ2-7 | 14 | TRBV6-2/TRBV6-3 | CASSWRLAGSEQYF | TGTGCCAGCAGTTGGCGCCTAGCGGGGTCCGAGCAGTACTTC
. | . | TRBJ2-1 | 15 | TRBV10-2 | CASSHLEGPYNEQFF | TGCGCCAGCAGTCACCTAGAGGGGCCCTACAATGAGCAGTTCTTC
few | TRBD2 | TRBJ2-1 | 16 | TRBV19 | CASSPTAGGPSNEQFF | TGTGCCAGTAGTCCTACTGCGGGAGGGCCAAGCAATGAGCAGTTCTTC
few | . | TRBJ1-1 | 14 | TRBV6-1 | CASSEIVRGSEAFF | TGTGCCAGCAGTGAAATAGTCAGGGGATCAGAAGCTTTCTTT
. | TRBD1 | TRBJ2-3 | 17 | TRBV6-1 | CASSKNSGTGGTDTQYF | TGTGCCAGCAGTAAGAACTCCGGGACAGGGGGCACAGATACGCAGTATTTT
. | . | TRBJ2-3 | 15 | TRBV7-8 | CASSPRTKAGDTQYF | TGTGCCAGCAGCCCTCGGACTAAGGCCGGGGATACGCAGTATTTT
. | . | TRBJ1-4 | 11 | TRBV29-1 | CSVRHGEKLFF | TGCAGCGTAAGACACGGCGAAAAACTGTTTTTT
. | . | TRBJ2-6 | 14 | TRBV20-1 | CSAPDGSGANVLTF | TGCAGTGCTCCAGATGGGTCTGGGGCCAACGTCCTGACTTTC
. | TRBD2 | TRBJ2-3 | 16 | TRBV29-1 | CSKSDTLAGGPDTQYF | TGCAGCAAATCGGATACCTTAGCGGGAGGGCCAGATACGCAGTATTTT
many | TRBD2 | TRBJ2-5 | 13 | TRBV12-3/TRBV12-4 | CASSLLAGETQYF | TGTGCCAGCAGCTTACTAGCGGGAGAGACCCAGTACTTC
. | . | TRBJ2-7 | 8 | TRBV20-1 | CSATLGHF | TGCAGTGCTACCCTAGGCCACTTC
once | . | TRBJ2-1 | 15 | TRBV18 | CASSPGRALSNEQFF | TGTGCCAGCTCACCAGGCAGGGCCCTTTCCAATGAGCAGTTCTTC
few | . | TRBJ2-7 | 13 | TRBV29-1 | CSVAVDREDEQYF | TGCAGCGTTGCGGTCGACAGGGAGGACGAGCAGTACTTC
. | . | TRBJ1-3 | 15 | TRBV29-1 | CSVEDIVPFGNTIYF | TGCAGCGTTGAAGATATCGTTCCTTTCGGAAACACCATATATTTT
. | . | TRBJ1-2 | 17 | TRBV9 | CASSVGQQPQSNYGYTF | TGTGCCAGCAGCGTAGGGCAGCAGCCCCAATCTAACTATGGCTACACCTTC
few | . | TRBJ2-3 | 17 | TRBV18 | CASSSSPSGSGSDTQYF | TGTGCCAGCTCATCCTCCCCCTCGGGGTCAGGATCAGATACGCAGTATTTT
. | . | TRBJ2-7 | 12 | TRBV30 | CAWRRVTDEQYF | TGTGCCTGGAGAAGGGTGACCGACGAGCAGTACTTC
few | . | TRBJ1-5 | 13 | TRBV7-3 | CASSSGPNQPQHF | TGTGCCAGCAGCTCCGGTCCCAATCAGCCCCAGCATTTT
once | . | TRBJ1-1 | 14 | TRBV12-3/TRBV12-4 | CASSPLRENTEAFF | TGTGCCAGCTCACCCCTACGTGAGAACACTGAAGCTTTCTTT
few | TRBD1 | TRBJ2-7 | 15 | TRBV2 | CASSDLGQAPYEQYF | TGTGCCAGCAGTGACCTGGGACAGGCCCCCTACGAGCAGTACTTC
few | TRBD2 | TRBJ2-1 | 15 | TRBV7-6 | CASSLGGSDYNEQFF | TGTGCCAGCAGCTTGGGGGGGTCAGATTACAATGAGCAGTTCTTC
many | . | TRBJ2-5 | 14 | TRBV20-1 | CSARGTPVQETQYF | TGCAGTGCCCGAGGGACACCCGTACAAGAGACCCAGTACTTC
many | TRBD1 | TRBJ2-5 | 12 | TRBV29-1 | CSVTGDEETQYF | TGCAGCGTTACAGGGGATGAGGAGACCCAGTACTTC
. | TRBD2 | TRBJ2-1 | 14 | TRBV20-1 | CSATSGRSYNEQFF | TGCAGTGCCACTAGCGGGAGGAGCTACAATGAGCAGTTCTTC
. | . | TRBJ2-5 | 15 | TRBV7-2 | CASSLFGTQGATQYF | TGTGCCAGCAGCTTATTCGGGACCCAAGGGGCGACCCAGTACTTC
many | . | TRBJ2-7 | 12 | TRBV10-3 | CAIRDTPYEQYF | TGTGCCATCAGGGACACTCCGTACGAGCAGTACTTC
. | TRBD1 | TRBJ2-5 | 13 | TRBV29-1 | CSAGQMLWETQYF | TGCAGCGCGGGACAGATGCTGTGGGAGACCCAGTACTTC
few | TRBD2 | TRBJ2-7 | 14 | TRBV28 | CASSRLASSYEQYF | TGTGCCAGCAGCCGACTAGCGAGTTCCTACGAGCAGTACTTC
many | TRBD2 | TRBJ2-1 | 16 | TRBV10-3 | CAISDSGGGTYNEQFF | TGTGCCATCAGTGACTCTGGCGGGGGGACCTACAATGAGCAGTTCTTC
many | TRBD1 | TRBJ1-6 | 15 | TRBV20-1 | CSAATVQGGSSPLHF | TGCAGTGCCGCGACCGTACAGGGGGGCAGTTCACCCCTCCACTTT
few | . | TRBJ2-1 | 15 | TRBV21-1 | CASSPCRGHYNEQFF | TGTGCCAGCAGCCCCTGCAGGGGTCACTACAATGAGCAGTTCTTC
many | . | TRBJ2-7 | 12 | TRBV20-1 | CSAEGGDYEQYF | TGCAGTGCTGAGGGGGGGGACTACGAGCAGTACTTC
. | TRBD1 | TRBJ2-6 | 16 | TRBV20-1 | CSAVPGQGAVANVLTF | TGCAGTGCTGTTCCGGGACAGGGGGCTGTTGCCAACGTCCTGACTTTC
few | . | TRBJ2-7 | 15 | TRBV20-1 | CSVSRQASPPYEQYF | TGCAGTGTATCACGACAGGCATCACCCCCCTACGAGCAGTACTTC
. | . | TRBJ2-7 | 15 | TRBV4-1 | CASSQPGQPSYEQYF | TGCGCCAGCAGCCAACCAGGACAGCCGAGCTACGAGCAGTACTTC
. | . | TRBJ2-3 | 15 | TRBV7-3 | CASSLFGGAADTQYF | TGTGCCAGCAGCTTATTTGGCGGGGCCGCAGATACGCAGTATTTT
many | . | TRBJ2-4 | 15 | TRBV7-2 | CASSVQIVAKNIQYF | TGTGCCAGCAGCGTACAAATAGTGGCCAAAAACATTCAGTACTTC
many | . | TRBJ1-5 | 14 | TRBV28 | CASSFRVPNQPQHF | TGTGCCAGCAGTTTCAGGGTCCCAAATCAGCCCCAGCATTTT
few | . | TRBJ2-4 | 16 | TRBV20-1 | CSAREDHKGEVDIQYF | TGCAGTGCTAGAGAGGATCACAAGGGTGAGGTGGACATTCAGTACTTC